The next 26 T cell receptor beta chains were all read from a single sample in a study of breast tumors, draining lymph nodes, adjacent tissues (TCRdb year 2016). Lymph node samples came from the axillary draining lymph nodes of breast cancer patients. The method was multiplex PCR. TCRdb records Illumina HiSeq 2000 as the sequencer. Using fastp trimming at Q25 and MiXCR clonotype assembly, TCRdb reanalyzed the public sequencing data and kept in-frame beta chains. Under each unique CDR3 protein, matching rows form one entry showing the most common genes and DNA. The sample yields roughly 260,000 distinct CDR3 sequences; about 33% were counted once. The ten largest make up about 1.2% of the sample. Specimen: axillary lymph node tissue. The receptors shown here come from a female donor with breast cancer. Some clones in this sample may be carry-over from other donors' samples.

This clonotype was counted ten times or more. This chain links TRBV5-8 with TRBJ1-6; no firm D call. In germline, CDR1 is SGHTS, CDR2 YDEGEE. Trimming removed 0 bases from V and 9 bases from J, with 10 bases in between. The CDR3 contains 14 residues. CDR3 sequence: CASSLARDSSPLHF. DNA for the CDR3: TGTGCCAGCAGCTTGGCGCGGGATTCTTCACCCCTCCACTTT.

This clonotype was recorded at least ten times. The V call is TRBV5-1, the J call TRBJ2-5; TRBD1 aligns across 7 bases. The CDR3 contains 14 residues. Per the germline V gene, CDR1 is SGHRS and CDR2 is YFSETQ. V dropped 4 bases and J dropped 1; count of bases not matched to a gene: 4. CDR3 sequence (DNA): TGCGCCAGCAGCCGGGGACAGCTCCAAGAGACCCAGTACTTC. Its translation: CASSRGQLQETQYF.

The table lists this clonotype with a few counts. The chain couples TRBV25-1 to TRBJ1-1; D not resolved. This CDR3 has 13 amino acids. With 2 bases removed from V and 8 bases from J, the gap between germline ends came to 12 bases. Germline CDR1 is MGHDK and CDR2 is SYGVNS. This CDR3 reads CASSEGGLVEAFF. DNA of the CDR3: TGTGCCAGCAGTGAAGGAGGGTTGGTCGAAGCTTTCTTT.

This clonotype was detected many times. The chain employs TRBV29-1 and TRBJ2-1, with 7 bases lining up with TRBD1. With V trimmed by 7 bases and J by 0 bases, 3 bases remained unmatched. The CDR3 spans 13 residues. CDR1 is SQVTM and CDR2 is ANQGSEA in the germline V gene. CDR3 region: CSAGTASYNEQFF. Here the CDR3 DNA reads TGCAGCGCAGGGACAGCCTCCTACAATGAGCAGTTCTTC.

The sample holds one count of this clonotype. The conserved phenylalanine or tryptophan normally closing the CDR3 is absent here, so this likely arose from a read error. The CDR3 protein is CASSVDRGYGYTI. For the CDR3, the DNA is TGTGCCAGCAGCGTCGACAGGGGCTATGGCTACACCATC. The chain couples TRBV5-5 to TRBJ1-2, with TRBD1 matching 8 bases. This CDR3 is 13 amino acids long. From germline, CDR1 is SGHKS and CDR2 YYEKEE (reference sequence). Trimming at V came to 4 bases and at J to 4 bases, leaving 3 bases not matched to a gene.

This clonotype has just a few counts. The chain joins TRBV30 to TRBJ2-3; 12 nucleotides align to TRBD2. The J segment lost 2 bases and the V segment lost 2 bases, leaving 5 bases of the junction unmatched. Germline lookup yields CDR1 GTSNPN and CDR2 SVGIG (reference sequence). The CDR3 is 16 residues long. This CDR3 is CAWSTLAGGLTDTQYF. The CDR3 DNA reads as TGTGCCTGGAGTACTCTAGCGGGAGGGCTCACAGATACGCAGTATTTT.

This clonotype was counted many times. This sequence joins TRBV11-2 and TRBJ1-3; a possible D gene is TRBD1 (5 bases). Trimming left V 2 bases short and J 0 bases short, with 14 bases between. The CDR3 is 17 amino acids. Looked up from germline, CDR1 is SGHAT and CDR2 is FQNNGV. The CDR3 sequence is CASSLRAGPSSGNTIYF. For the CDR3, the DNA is TGTGCCAGCAGCTTAAGGGCGGGACCGAGCTCTGGAAACACCATATATTTT.

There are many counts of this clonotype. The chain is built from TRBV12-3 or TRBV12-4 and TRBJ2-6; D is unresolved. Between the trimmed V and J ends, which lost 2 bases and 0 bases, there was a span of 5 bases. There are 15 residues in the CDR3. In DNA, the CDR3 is TGTGCCAGCAGTTTATACGTCTCTGGGGCCAACGTCCTGACTTTC. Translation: CASSLYVSGANVLTF.

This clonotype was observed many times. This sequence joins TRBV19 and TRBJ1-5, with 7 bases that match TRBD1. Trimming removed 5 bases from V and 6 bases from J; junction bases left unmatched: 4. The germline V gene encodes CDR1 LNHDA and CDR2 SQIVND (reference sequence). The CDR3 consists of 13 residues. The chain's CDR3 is CASSQGEVQPQHF. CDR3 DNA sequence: TGTGCCAGTAGTCAGGGGGAGGTTCAGCCCCAGCATTTT.

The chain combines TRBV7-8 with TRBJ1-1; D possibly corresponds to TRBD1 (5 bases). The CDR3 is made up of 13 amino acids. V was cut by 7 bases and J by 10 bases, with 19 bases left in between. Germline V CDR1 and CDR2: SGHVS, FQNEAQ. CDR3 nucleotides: TGTGCCAGCACCCCCCCGGGACTGACTAGAGCTTTCTTT. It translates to CASTPPGLTRAFF.

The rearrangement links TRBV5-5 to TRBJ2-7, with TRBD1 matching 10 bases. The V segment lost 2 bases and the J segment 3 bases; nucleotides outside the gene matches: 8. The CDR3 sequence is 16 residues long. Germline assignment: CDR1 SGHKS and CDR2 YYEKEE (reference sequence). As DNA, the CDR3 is TGTGCCAGCAGCTTCGGGGACAGGGGAGGACTCTACGAGCAGTACTTC. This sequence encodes CASSFGDRGGLYEQYF.

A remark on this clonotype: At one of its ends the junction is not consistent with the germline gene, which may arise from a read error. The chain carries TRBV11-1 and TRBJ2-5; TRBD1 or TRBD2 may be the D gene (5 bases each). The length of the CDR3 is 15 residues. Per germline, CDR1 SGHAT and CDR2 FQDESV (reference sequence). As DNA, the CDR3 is TGTGCCAGCAGCCTAGCAGGGAACCCCAAAGAGACCCAGTACTTC. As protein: CASSLAGNPKETQYF. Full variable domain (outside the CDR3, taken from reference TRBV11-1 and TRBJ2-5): EAEVAQSPRYKITEKSQAVAFWCDPISGHATLYWYRQILGQGPELLVQFQDESVVDDSQLPKDRFSAERLKGVDSTLKIQPAELGDSAMYLCASSLAGNPKETQYFGPGTRLLVL.

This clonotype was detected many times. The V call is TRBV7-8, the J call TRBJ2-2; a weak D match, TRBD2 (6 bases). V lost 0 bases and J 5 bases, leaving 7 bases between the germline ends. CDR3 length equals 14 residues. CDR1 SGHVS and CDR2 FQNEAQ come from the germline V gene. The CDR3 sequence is CASSLATRTGELFF. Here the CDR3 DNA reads TGTGCCAGCAGCTTAGCGACTAGGACCGGGGAGCTGTTTTTT.

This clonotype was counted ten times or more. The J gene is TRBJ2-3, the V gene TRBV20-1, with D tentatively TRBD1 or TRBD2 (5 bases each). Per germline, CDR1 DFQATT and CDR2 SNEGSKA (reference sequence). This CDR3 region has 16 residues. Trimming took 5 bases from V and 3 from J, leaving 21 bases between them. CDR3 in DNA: TGCAGTGCTGGGCCTGGGACGGGCCGAGGGACAGATACGCAGTATTTT. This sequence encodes CSAGPGTGRGTDTQYF.

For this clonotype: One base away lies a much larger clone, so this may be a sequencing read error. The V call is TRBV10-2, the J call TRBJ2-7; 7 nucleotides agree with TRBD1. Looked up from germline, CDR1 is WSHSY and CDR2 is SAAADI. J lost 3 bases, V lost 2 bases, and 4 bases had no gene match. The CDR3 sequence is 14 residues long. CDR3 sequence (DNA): TGCGCCAGCAGTGAGGGGGACAGAAACTACGAGCAGTACTTC. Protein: CASSEGDRNYEQYF.

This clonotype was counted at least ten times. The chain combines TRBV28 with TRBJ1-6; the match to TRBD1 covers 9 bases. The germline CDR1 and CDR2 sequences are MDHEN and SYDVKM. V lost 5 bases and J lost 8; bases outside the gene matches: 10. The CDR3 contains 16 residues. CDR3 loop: CASSISGTGFDSPLHF. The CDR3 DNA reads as TGTGCCAGCAGTATTTCCGGGACAGGGTTCGATTCACCCCTCCACTTT.

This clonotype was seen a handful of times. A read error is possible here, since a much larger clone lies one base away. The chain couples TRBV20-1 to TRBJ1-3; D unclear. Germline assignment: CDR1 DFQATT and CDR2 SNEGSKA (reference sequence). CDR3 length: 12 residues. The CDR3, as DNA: TGCAGTGCTAGAGGAGGTGGAAACACCACATATTTT. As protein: CSARGGGNTTYF.

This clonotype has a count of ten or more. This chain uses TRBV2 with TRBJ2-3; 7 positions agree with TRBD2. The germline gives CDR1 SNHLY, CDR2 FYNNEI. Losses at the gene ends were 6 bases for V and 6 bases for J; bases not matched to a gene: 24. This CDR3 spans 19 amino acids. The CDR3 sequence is CASSGTTQGTTGDRDTQYF. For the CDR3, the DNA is TGTGCCAGCAGCGGGACTACCCAAGGGACTACTGGGGATCGGGATACGCAGTATTTT.

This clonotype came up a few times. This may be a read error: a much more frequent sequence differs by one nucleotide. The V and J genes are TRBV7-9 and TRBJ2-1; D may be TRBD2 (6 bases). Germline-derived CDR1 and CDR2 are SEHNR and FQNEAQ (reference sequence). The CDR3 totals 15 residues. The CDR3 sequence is CASSSSGRVRYEQLF. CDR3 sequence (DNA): TGTGCCAGCAGCTCTTCCGGGAGAGTAAGGTATGAGCAGCTCTTC.

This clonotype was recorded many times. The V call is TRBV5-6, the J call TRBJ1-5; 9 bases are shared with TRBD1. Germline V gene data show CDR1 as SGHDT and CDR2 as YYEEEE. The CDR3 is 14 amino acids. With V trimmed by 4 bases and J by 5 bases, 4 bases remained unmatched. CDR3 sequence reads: CASSRQGVHQPQHF. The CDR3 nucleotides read TGTGCCAGCAGCCGACAGGGGGTACATCAGCCCCAGCATTTT.

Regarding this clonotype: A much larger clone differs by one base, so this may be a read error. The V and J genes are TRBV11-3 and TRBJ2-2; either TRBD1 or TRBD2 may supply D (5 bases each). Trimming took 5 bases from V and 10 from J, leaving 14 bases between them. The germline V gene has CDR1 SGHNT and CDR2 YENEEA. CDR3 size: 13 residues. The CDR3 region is CASSQLRGAELFF. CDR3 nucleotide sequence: TGTGCCAGCAGCCAACTACGGGGCGCGGAGCTGTTTTTT. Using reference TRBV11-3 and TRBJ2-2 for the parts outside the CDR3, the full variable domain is EAGVVQSPRYKIIEKKQPVAFWCNPISGHNTLYWYLQNLGQGPELLIRYENEEAVDDSQLPKDRFSAERLKGVDSTLKIQPAELGDSAVYLCASSQLRGAELFFGEGSRLTVL.

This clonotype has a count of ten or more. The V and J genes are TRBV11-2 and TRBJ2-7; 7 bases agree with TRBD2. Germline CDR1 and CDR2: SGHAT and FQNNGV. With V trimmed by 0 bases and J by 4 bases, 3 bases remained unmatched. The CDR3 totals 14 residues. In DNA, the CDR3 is TGTGCCAGCAGCTTAGATGGGACTACGTACGAGCAGTACTTC. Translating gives CASSLDGTTYEQYF.

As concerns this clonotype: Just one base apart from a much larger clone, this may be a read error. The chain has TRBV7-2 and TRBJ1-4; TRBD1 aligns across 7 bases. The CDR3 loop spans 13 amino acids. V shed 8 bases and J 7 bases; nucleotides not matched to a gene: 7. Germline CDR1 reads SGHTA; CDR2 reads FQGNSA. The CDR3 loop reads CASGDREREKLFF. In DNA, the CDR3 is TGTGCCAGCGGAGACAGGGAGCGTGAAAAACTGTTTTTT.

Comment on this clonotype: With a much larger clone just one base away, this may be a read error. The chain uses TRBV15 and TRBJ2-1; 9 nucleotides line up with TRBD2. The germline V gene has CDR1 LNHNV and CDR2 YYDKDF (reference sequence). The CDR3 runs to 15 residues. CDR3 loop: CATNRDAGGPGEQFF. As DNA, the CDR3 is TGTGCCACCAACAGAGATGCGGGAGGGCCGGGGGAGCAGTTCTTC.

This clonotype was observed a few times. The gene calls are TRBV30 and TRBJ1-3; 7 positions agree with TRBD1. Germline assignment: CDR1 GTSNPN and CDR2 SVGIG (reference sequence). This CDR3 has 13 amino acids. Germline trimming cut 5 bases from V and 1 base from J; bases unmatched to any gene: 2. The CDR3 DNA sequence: TGTGCCTGGGGGGACAGATCTGGAAACACCATATATTTT. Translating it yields CAWGDRSGNTIYF.

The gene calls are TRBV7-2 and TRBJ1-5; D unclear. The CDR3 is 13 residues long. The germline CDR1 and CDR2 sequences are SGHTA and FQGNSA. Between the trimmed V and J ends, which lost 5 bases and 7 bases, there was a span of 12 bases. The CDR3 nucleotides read TGTGCCAGCAGCCGATTCCTCGGACAGCCCCAGCATTTT. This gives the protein CASSRFLGQPQHF.